This TCR beta chain derives from a study of blood T cell repertoires in COVID-19. Study-wide background: Specimens from acute and convalescent COVID-19 originated in the United States, Italy and Spain.

The sample holds a few counts of this clone. V shed 4 bases and J 7 bases; nucleotides not matched to a gene: 4. This CDR3 comprises 13 residues. Germline V gene sequence: CDR1 MDHEN, CDR2 SYDVKM. Assay: immunoSEQ multiplex PCR; the TCRdb copy retains only in-frame clones and omits some. The repertoire holds some 260,000 clones, with 75% to 95% as singletons. Sequenced: PBMCs or T cells enriched from blood (not recorded which). This TCR came from a young woman who had recovered from COVID-19. This sequence joins TRBV28 and TRBJ1-5; 7 bases align to TRBD1. CDR3 sequence (DNA): TGTGCCAGCAGTTCACAGGGGTTCCAGCCCCAGCATTTT. Translation: CASSSQGFQPQHF.